Sequencing of this T cell receptor (beta chain) was carried out in a study of CD8 T cells in ankylosing spondylitis. Study-level findings and limits: Clones linked to the disease showed a CD8+ phenotype. They occurred at relatively low frequencies in peripheral blood. Researchers reportedly found disease-linked clones significantly enriched in matched ankylosing spondylitis synovial fluid. Ankylosing spondylitis blood seemed to carry a telltale TCR beta motif made of several highly homologous variants.

This clonotype was observed at least ten times. The target antigen is unknown. The CDR3 is 13 amino acids. The germline CDR1 and CDR2 sequences are MNHNS and SASEGT. The ends were cut back, 7 bases at V and 0 bases at J, with 10 bases in the middle. TCRdb independently ran MiXCR on the 5' RACE reads; one entry per CDR3 protein. Of 700,000 to 1,000,000 distinct CDR3 sequences in the sample, 10% to 15% were seen once. The sequenced material came from blood, either unsorted or a sorted T cell fraction (not recorded which). The clonotype was recovered from a male donor with ankylosing spondylitis. V usage is TRBV6-1 and J usage is TRBJ2-7; D uncertain. The CDR3 DNA follows: TGTGCCAGCACTAACCCCGGCTCCTACGAGCAGTACTTC. This gives the protein CASTNPGSYEQYF.